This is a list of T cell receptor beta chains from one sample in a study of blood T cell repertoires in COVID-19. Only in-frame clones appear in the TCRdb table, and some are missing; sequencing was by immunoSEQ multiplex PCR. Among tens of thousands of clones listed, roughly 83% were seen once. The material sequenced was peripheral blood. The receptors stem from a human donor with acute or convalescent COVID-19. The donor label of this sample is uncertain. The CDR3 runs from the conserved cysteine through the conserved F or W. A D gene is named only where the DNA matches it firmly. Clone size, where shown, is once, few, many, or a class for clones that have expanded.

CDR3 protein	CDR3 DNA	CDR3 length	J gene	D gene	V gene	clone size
CASSKREGYEQYF	TGTGCCAGCAGTAAGCGGGAGGGTTACGAGCAGTACTTC	13	TRBJ2-7	TRBD2	TRBV2	.
CASSFPGGGYGYTF	TGTGCCAGCAGTTTCCCAGGGGGAGGCTATGGCTACACCTTC	14	TRBJ1-2	TRBD1	TRBV28	few
CASSSGGWGIYEQYF	TGTGCCAGCAGCTCTGGGGGGTGGGGAATCTACGAGCAGTACTTC	15	TRBJ2-7	.	TRBV6-5	.
CASSYSAGENSPLHF	TGTGCCAGCAGTTACTCGGCCGGGGAAAATTCACCCCTCCACTTT	15	TRBJ1-6	.	TRBV6-5	.
CASSPLRGLTSTDTQYF	TGTGCCAGCAGCCCCCTGAGGGGGCTTACTAGCACAGATACGCAGTATTTT	17	TRBJ2-3	TRBD1	TRBV14	.
CASSFTENTEAFF	TGTGCCAGCAGCTTCACAGAGAACACTGAAGCTTTCTTT	13	TRBJ1-1	.	TRBV7-8	.
CASSFSGVYEQYF	TGTGCCAGCAGCTTTAGCGGGGTCTACGAGCAGTACTTC	13	TRBJ2-7	TRBD2	TRBV3-1/TRBV3-2	.
CASSSDRGQETQYF	TGTGCCAGCAGTTCGGACAGGGGCCAAGAGACCCAGTACTTC	14	TRBJ2-5	TRBD1	TRBV28	.
CASSVRCLQGGLRTEAFF	TGTGCCAGCAGCGTACGCTGTTTGCAGGGGGGTCTGAGAACTGAAGCTTTCTTT	18	TRBJ1-1	TRBD1	TRBV9	.
CASSRSGSSNTGELFF	TGTGCCAGCAGCCGGAGCGGCAGTTCGAACACCGGGGAGCTGTTTTTT	16	TRBJ2-2	.	TRBV9	.
CASSYQGKDQPQHF	TGTGCCAGCAGCTACCAGGGGAAGGATCAGCCCCAGCATTTT	14	TRBJ1-5	.	TRBV5-4	.
CASSYRLSYNEQFF	TGTGCCAGCAGTTACCGACTATCATACAATGAGCAGTTCTTC	14	TRBJ2-1	.	TRBV6-2/TRBV6-3	.
CASSRTGGFTDTQYF	TGTGCCAGCAGCAGGACAGGGGGCTTCACAGATACGCAGTATTTT	15	TRBJ2-3	TRBD1	TRBV7-3	.
CASSTAGTGGNYGYTF	TGTGCCAGCAGCACAGCCGGGACAGGGGGTAACTATGGCTACACCTTC	16	TRBJ1-2	TRBD1	TRBV7-9	once
CAISDTRGRSADTQYF	TGTGCCATCAGTGATACTAGGGGGCGAAGCGCAGATACGCAGTATTTT	16	TRBJ2-3	TRBD1	TRBV10-3	.
CASLSGQYTDTQYF	TGTGCCAGCCTCTCGGGACAGTACACAGATACGCAGTATTTT	14	TRBJ2-3	TRBD1	TRBV18	few
CASSSYRAYEQYF	TGTGCCAGCAGCTCCTACAGGGCGTACGAGCAGTACTTC	13	TRBJ2-7	.	TRBV6-2/TRBV6-3	once
CASSPTGGPEAFF	TGTGCCAGCAGCCCGACGGGGGGACCTGAAGCTTTCTTT	13	TRBJ1-1	.	TRBV7-6	.
CASRPGQGNTEAFF	TGTGCCAGCAGACCGGGACAGGGCAACACTGAAGCTTTCTTT	14	TRBJ1-1	TRBD1	TRBV28	.
CAWTSTSGGANEQFF	TGTGCCTGGACCTCGACTAGCGGGGGGGCGAATGAGCAGTTCTTC	15	TRBJ2-1	TRBD2	TRBV30	.
CASSDFRVQNNEQFF	TGTGCCAGCAGTGATTTCCGGGTTCAAAACAATGAGCAGTTCTTC	15	TRBJ2-1	.	TRBV6-4	.
CASREGDRGTYEQYF	TGTGCCAGCAGAGAAGGGGACAGGGGTACCTACGAGCAGTACTTC	15	TRBJ2-7	TRBD1	TRBV6-1	.
CASSSGTGSRQPQHF	TGTGCCAGCAGTTCCGGGACAGGGTCGCGCCAGCCCCAGCATTTT	15	TRBJ1-5	TRBD1	TRBV28	.
CASSVDDTPRSLHF	TGTGCCAGCAGCGTAGATGACACCCCCAGGTCCCTCCACTTT	14	TRBJ1-6	.	TRBV9	.
CASSPGGSTEAFF	TGTGCCAGCAGCCCCGGGGGGAGCACTGAAGCTTTCTTT	13	TRBJ1-1	.	TRBV7-9	.
CAWSRGQANQPQHF	TGTGCCTGGAGTCGTGGACAAGCGAATCAGCCCCAGCATTTT	14	TRBJ1-5	.	TRBV30	.
CASSLGQGAAGELFF	TGTGCCAGCAGCTTAGGGCAGGGGGCGGCCGGGGAGCTGTTTTTT	15	TRBJ2-2	TRBD1	TRBV7-8	.
CASSQERTGGRETQYF	TGCGCCAGCAGCCAAGAACGGACGGGGGGGCGCGAGACCCAGTACTTC	16	TRBJ2-5	TRBD2	TRBV4-1	.
CSVETSGRYNEQFF	TGCAGCGTCGAGACTAGCGGGAGATACAATGAGCAGTTCTTC	14	TRBJ2-1	TRBD2	TRBV29-1	few
CATQSRGLDQPQHF	TGTGCCACCCAGTCAAGGGGCTTGGATCAGCCCCAGCATTTT	14	TRBJ1-5	.	TRBV24-1	.
CASSANPAGNEQFF	TGCGCCAGCAGTGCCAACCCGGCGGGGAATGAGCAGTTCTTC	14	TRBJ2-1	.	TRBV5-1	.
CASSQEEGAYEQYF	TGCGCCAGCAGCCAAGAAGAGGGGGCCTACGAGCAGTACTTC	14	TRBJ2-7	.	TRBV4-1	few
CSASSHMGGYEQYF	TGCAGTGCTAGTTCCCATATGGGAGGCTACGAGCAGTACTTC	14	TRBJ2-7	.	TRBV20-1	once
CASSQDQLSSYNSPLHF	TGTGCCAGCAGCCAAGATCAGTTAAGCTCCTATAATTCACCCCTCCACTTT	17	TRBJ1-6	.	TRBV4-2	.
CSVEGGRRGYTF	TGCAGCGTGGAAGGAGGCCGTCGTGGCTACACCTTC	12	TRBJ1-2	.	TRBV29-1	.
CASSVGGIGAEAFF	TGTGCCAGCAGCGTAGGAGGTATCGGGGCTGAAGCTTTCTTT	14	TRBJ1-1	.	TRBV9	.
CASSSGLVVGEQFF	TGTGCCAGCAGTTCGGGACTAGTGGTGGGTGAGCAGTTCTTC	14	TRBJ2-1	TRBD2	TRBV6-5	.
CASKGSEADTQYF	TGTGCCAGCAAAGGTTCGGAGGCAGATACGCAGTATTTT	13	TRBJ2-3	.	TRBV7-2	.
CATSNPGRGDEQYF	TGTGCCACCAGCAACCCCGGGAGAGGGGACGAGCAGTACTTC	14	TRBJ2-7	.	TRBV15	.
CASSLLLRGEAFF	TGTGCCAGCAGCTTGCTCTTGAGAGGCGAAGCTTTCTTT	13	TRBJ1-1	.	TRBV7-8	.
CASSFARLSGYTF	TGTGCCAGCAGCTTTGCGCGACTGAGTGGCTACACCTTC	13	TRBJ1-2	.	TRBV5-6	.
CATSREGALNEKLFF	TGTGCCACCAGCAGAGAGGGGGCTTTGAATGAAAAACTGTTTTTT	15	TRBJ1-4	.	TRBV15	.
CASSLWGRPPYEQYF	TGTGCCAGCAGTTTATGGGGCCGCCCCCCCTACGAGCAGTACTTC	15	TRBJ2-7	.	TRBV28	.
CAISFGTSAAGDTQYF	TGTGCCATCAGTTTTGGGACTAGCGCGGCCGGAGATACGCAGTATTTT	16	TRBJ2-3	TRBD2	TRBV10-3	.
CASSQGLAGSYEQYF	TGTGCCAGCAGCCAAGGGCTAGCGGGGTCCTACGAGCAGTACTTC	15	TRBJ2-7	TRBD2	TRBV3-1/TRBV3-2	.